The clone carrying this T cell receptor beta chain was counted once. The sample belongs to a study of control samples from healthy donors and cancer patients. CDR3 length equals 17 residues. CDR1 is SGHDT, CDR2 YYEEEE, per germline. The V segment lost 0 bases and the J segment 3 bases; nucleotides outside the gene matches: 11. Some clones are missing from TCRdb's copy, which holds only in-frame ones; the method was immunoSEQ multiplex PCR. This sample has under 200,000 clones; about 91% occur once, and the top ten carry roughly 5%. This TCR derives from a woman in her twenties or thirties in good health. The source material was blood. The genes are TRBV5-6 and TRBJ1-1, with TRBD1 matching 7 bases. This CDR3 reads CASSLGAGGLGDTEAFF. CDR3 in DNA: TGTGCCAGCAGCTTGGGGGCAGGGGGTCTTGGGGACACTGAAGCTTTCTTT.